This note documents a single T cell receptor beta chain sequence. Antigen unknown. The study ran its PCR with 60 Vbeta and 13 Jbeta primers. Produced via immunoSEQ multiplex PCR; TCRdb's table is partial and in-frame only. This sample yields about 150,000 clones, of which approximately 84% are seen a single time; around 2.6% belongs to the top ten. The record originates from a study of cytomegalovirus exposure and HLA in healthy donors. Study-level information: Earlier work reported approximately 100 million unique TCR beta sequences from 150 million to 200 million T cells. General study findings and limits: Serostatus for CMV was the only available immune exposure information. Later, an analysis showed that TCR beta chains associated with HLA were more clonally expanded than others that were equally common. A later analysis reportedly found that, within productive TCRs, an Asian-associated ancestry cluster had fewer N-insertions than the mean observed across the roughly 700 donors.

V lost 5 bases, J lost 1 base, and 6 bases stayed unmatched. Germline CDR1 reads MNHEY; CDR2 reads SMNVEV (reference sequence). The length of the CDR3 is 15 residues. The clonotype originates from a man aged 25 to 45 in good health and CMV-seropositive. The chain couples TRBV27 to TRBJ1-1, with TRBD1 matching 8 bases. The specimen was PBMCs. In nucleotides, the CDR3 is TGTGCCAGCAGTGCTAGACAGGGGACGAACACTGAAGCTTTCTTT. It encodes CASSARQGTNTEAFF.